The 13 T cell receptor beta chains in this list originate from one sample, sequenced in a study of shared clonotypes between healthy human individuals. Method: immunoSEQ multiplex PCR; TCRdb's copy keeps in-frame clones and lacks some. Here the sample spans approximately 1.4 million clones, around 98% being singletons. What was sequenced was naive CD4+ T cells sorted from blood. Subset of the sample: CD45RA+ positively selected. The receptor source for this set is a young man in good health.

This clone appeared a few times. Other nucleotide sequences in the sample specify the same CDR3. The chain carries TRBV18 and TRBJ2-5; D remains unclear. Germline CDR1 is KGHSH and CDR2 is LQKENI. Trimming removed 1 base from V and 4 bases from J, with 1 base in between. This CDR3 comprises 11 residues. CDR3 coding DNA: TGTGCCAGCTCACCACTAGAGACCCAGTACTTC. It codes for CASSPLETQYF.

The chain joins TRBV2 to TRBJ2-1; D is undetermined. The CDR3 consists of 15 residues. CDR1 is SNHLY, CDR2 FYNNEI, per germline. Trimming removed 3 bases from V and 1 base from J, with 10 bases in between. The CDR3 protein is CASSDKWRSYNEQFF. The CDR3 DNA sequence: TGTGCCAGCAGTGATAAATGGCGGTCCTACAATGAGCAGTTCTTC.

The V and J genes are TRBV10-1 and TRBJ2-5; 13 bases map to TRBD2. In germline, CDR1 is WNHNN, CDR2 SYGVQD (reference sequence). This CDR3 is 19 amino acids long. Trimming removed 3 bases from V and 2 bases from J; junction bases left unmatched: 12. CDR3 sequence (DNA): TGCGCCAGCAGTGAAGGACTAGCGGGAGCGGGGGTCCATCAAGAGACCCAGTACTTC. Its protein is CASSEGLAGAGVHQETQYF.

The chain recombines TRBV25-1 with TRBJ1-2, with D unclear. The V end lost 8 bases, the J end lost 4 bases, and 14 bases lay between the germline ends. CDR1 MGHDK and CDR2 SYGVNS come from the germline V gene. This CDR3 is 13 amino acids long. The CDR3 sequence: CASPVTAVYGYTF. The CDR3, as DNA: TGTGCCAGCCCCGTTACAGCCGTCTATGGCTACACCTTC.

This clone was recorded only once. The V and J genes are TRBV6-1 and TRBJ2-7, with 10 nucleotides matching TRBD1. V shed 5 bases, J shed 2 bases, and the junction held 3 bases outside the gene matches. This CDR3 comprises 14 residues. The V gene's germline CDR1 is MNHNS and CDR2 SASEGT. The CDR3 protein is CASSRDRGTYEQYF. The CDR3 region has the DNA TGTGCCAGCAGTAGGGACAGGGGAACCTACGAGCAGTACTTC.

The chain is built from TRBV5-1 and TRBJ1-3, with no clear D. CDR1 is SGHRS, CDR2 YFSETQ, per germline. Trimming removed 0 bases from V and 2 bases from J, with 12 bases in between. CDR3 length equals 16 residues. The CDR3 DNA reads as TGCGCCAGCAGCTTGGGAGCAAACTCAGCTGGAAACACCATATATTTT. Its translation: CASSLGANSAGNTIYF.

In this sample, this clone turned up once. Different DNA sequences within this sample yield the same CDR3. The CDR3 region has the DNA TGTGCCAGCAGCCTCCACTTGAACACTGAAGCTTTCTTT. Translated: CASSLHLNTEAFF. The V gene is TRBV11-3, the J gene TRBJ1-1; the D is unclear. CDR1 is SGHNT, CDR2 YENEEA, per germline. The CDR3 totals 13 residues. Trimming took off 5 bases at V and 0 bases at J, with 7 bases between the two ends.

This chain links TRBV9 with TRBJ2-2; D call uncertain. V lost 0 bases, J lost 7 bases, and 10 bases lay in between. This CDR3 is built from 14 residues. Germline-derived CDR1 and CDR2 are SGDLS and YYNGEE. The CDR3 reads CASSVAVLSGELFF. In DNA, the CDR3 is TGTGCCAGCAGCGTAGCCGTGCTGAGCGGGGAGCTGTTTTTT.

This clone has just one count. The chain combines TRBV7-2 with TRBJ2-7; D is possibly TRBD2 (6 bases). Germline V gives CDR1 SGHTA, CDR2 FQGNSA. V lost 2 bases to trimming and J lost 8 bases, with 19 bases between them. The CDR3 totals 15 residues. In nucleotides, the CDR3 is TGTGCCAGCAGCTTAAGTGGGGGGATGGCCGTCAAGCAGTACTTC. This codes for CASSLSGGMAVKQYF.

The rearrangement links TRBV6-5 to TRBJ2-5; weak D call: TRBD2 (5 bases). Germline V gene lookup returns CDR1 MNHEY and CDR2 SVGAGI. V lost 2 bases, J lost 4 bases, and 11 bases lay in between. The CDR3 extends over 14 amino acids. The CDR3 nucleotides read TGTGCCAGCAGTTACGGTGCGGACTCAGAGACCCAGTACTTC. It is translated as CASSYGADSETQYF.

This chain links TRBV27 with TRBJ1-5; D gene ambiguous. Germline CDR1 and CDR2: MNHEY and SMNVEV (reference sequence). The V end was cut by 4 bases, the J end by 4 bases, with 8 bases between. This CDR3 is 13 amino acids long. The CDR3 DNA is TGTGCCAGCAGTTACCGTCCGAATCAGCCCCAGCATTTT. This gives the protein CASSYRPNQPQHF.

This clone was detected once. One end of the junction varies from germline; a read error may be responsible. This rearrangement joins TRBV6-5 to TRBJ2-7; D is undetermined. Germline V gene data show CDR1 as MNHEY and CDR2 as SVGAGI. The CDR3 consists of 11 residues. The CDR3 nucleotides are TGTGCCAGCAGTAACTCCTACGAGCAGTACTTC. Amino acids: CASSNSYEQYF.

The V call is TRBV6-1, the J call TRBJ2-7; TRBD1 agrees at 8 bases. V lost 8 bases, J lost 2 bases, and 5 bases stayed unmatched. The germline V gene encodes CDR1 MNHNS and CDR2 SASEGT. The CDR3 covers 13 residues. The CDR3 coding sequence is TGTGCCAGCGACAGGGGACCCACCTACGAGCAGTACTTC. Its translation: CASDRGPTYEQYF.